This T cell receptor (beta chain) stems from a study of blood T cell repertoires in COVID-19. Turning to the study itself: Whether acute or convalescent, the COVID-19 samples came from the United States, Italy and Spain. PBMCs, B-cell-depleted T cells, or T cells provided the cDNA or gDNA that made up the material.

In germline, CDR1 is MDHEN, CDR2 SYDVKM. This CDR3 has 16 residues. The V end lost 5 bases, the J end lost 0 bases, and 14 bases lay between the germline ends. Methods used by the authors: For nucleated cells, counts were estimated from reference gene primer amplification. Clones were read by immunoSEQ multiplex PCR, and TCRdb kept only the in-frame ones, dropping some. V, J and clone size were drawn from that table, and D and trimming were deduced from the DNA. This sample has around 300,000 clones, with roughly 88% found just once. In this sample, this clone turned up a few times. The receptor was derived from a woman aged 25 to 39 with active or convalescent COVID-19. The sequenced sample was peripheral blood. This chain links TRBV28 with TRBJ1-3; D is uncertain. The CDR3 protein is CASSPPIALSGNTIYF. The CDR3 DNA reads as TGTGCCAGCAGTCCCCCCATAGCCCTCTCTGGAAACACCATATATTTT.